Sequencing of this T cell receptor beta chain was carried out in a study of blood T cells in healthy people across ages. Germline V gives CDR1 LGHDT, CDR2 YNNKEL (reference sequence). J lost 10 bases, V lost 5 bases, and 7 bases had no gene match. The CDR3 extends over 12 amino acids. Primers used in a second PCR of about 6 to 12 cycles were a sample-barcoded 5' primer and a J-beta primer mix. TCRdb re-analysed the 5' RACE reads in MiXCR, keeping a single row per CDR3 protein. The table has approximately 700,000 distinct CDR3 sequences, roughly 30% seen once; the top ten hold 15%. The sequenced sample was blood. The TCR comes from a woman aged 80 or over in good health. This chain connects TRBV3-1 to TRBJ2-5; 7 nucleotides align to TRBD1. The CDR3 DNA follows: TGTGCCAGCAGCTCTACAGGGGAAAACCAGTACTTC. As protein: CASSSTGENQYF.